Sequencing of this T cell receptor beta chain was carried out in a study of T cells in Graves' hyperthyroidism and ophthalmopathy. Regions amplified from RNA transcripts were the TCR beta CDR3 regions. Initially, a first-round RT-PCR of the TCR CDR3 employed the HTBI primer set. One entry per CDR3 protein results from TCRdb running MiXCR on the multiplex PCR reads. Of a few hundred thousand distinct CDR3 sequences listed, 20% to 25% are singletons. Orbital computed tomography and thyroid ultrasound, together with serum TRAb and thyroxine and clinical symptoms, were used for diagnoses. The germline V gene encodes CDR1 LNHDA and CDR2 SQIVND (reference sequence). The CDR3 loop spans 15 amino acids. Trimming pared 3 bases from V and 3 bases from J, leaving 14 bases between.

The TCR sequence derives from a woman between 45 and 65 years old with Graves' hyperthyroidism. Sequenced sample: blood. The chain links TRBV19 to TRBJ1-2, with D hard to call. The DNA of the CDR3 is TGTGCCAGTAGTATCAGGAGGGCTGGGGACTATGGCTACACCTTC. Its protein is CASSIRRAGDYGYTF.